The source of this TCR beta chain is a study of cytomegalovirus exposure and HLA in healthy donors (dated by TCRdb to the late 2010s). General notes on the study: An earlier analysis of around 600 of the donors reported more than 250 Gb of sequence data and 100 million to 140 million unique TCR beta sequences from 190 million or so T cells. High-throughput TCR immunosequencing, statistical association of individual TCRs with disease status, and machine learning were combined to predict cytomegalovirus infection status. The study profiled the T cell repertoires of under 850 subjects by immunosequencing and related them to cytomegalovirus serostatus. HLA typing included class I and class II loci at four-digit resolution. In an earlier analysis of about 590 of the donors, high-throughput TCR beta sequencing was used to judge whether each TCR beta V gene segment behaved as functional or pseudogenic. Every discovery cohort repertoire had been produced on one sequencing platform. Besides the first cohort of 500 to 700 subjects, a separate validation cohort made up of over a hundred different subjects was used. To study patterns of TCR occurrence, a later analysis re-analyzed previously published TCR beta repertoires from more than 550 donors and added high-resolution HLA genotyping. The study aimed to test whether signatures of past pathogen exposure could be identified by cataloging public T cell receptors. On average, around 240,000 unique TCR beta nucleotide sequences were sequenced per donor among several hundred genotyped donors of the cohort, with roughly 19% of those sequences being non-productive. Donor age, sex, ethnicity and CMV serostatus were collected together with the repertoire data. About five DR-DQ haplotypes were handled as single units for association and clustering, since linkage in the cohort was strong. Roughly 300 gigabases of sequencing data and about 92 million unique TCR sequences made up an early release that covered several hundred HLA-typed donors. Rather than using new phenotypic data, the later analysis identified candidate immune exposures from TCR beta sequences and from how often those sequences occurred across donors. Typing coverage varied by locus: roughly 629-630 donors for A, B, C, DRB1 and DQB1; roughly 520 for DQA1; more than 600 for DPA1; around 490 for DPB1. Of the roughly 400 genotyped donors, roughly 76% were placed in the genetic ancestry cluster associated with self-reported Caucasian donors. Genome-wide SNP genotypes for about 65% of the roughly 670 donors were used in a later genetic analysis, which treated that subset as a discovery cohort. Summary of the overall study and its limitations: Because counts were too low, about 18 rarely observed V segments, including chromosome 9 orphons, were excluded from the earlier analysis of a few hundred of the donors. Only TCR beta chains were sequenced in this cohort, and the absence of alpha or paired-chain data limited detectable features. In a later analysis, most CMV-associated TCR beta chains were found to appear HLA-restricted, with HLA associations seemingly driven largely by CMV exposure. Assigning TCR associations to individual alleles was difficult when HLA alleles, especially DR and DQ, strongly co-occurred. In both the original and validation cohorts, the classifier was reported to diagnose cytomegalovirus status with high specificity and sensitivity. The study gave a list of about 170 TCR beta chains associated with cytomegalovirus. A few of the identified cytomegalovirus-associated TCR beta chains were confirmed in vitro to be specific for cytomegalovirus antigens. Sequencing depth was assumed to be roughly uniform across donors in the presence/absence analyses, though that assumption may not hold. The authors suggested that the approach could potentially be generalized to other disease states and immunological phenotypes. In a later genetic analysis, a missense DCLRE1C variant was associated with V-gene and J-gene trimming of TCR beta chains, and the association was replicated in an independent cohort. Linkage disequilibrium might explain the correlated functional status among segregating V segments, but an unknown experimental factor could not be excluded. In a later analysis, several top co-occurrence clusters were reported to appear linked to parvovirus B19, influenza, CMV and Epstein-Barr virus. Immune exposure information for the cohort was limited to CMV serostatus. A group of highly shared sequence variants was considered likely to be a technical artifact of the sequencing pipeline. Most TCR sequences were seen in very few donors, while some public TCRs were found in many individuals. At a false discovery rate of 0.05, a later analysis linked fewer than 20,000 TCR beta sequences to specific HLA alleles. A further reported finding was that TCR beta sequences accurately predicted the HLA-A and HLA-B alleles for most subjects in the first cohort. Because some donors lacked HLA typing at each locus, the association tests relied only on the typed subset. In a later analysis, the rate of TCR association differed among HLA loci, with DRB1 alleles having the most associated TCRs and HLA-C alleles having the fewest. In a later analysis, HLA-associated TCR beta chains were found to be more clonally expanded and to have lower generation probabilities than equally common non-associated chains. Compared with the approximately 710-donor mean, donors in an Asian-associated ancestry cluster had fewer N-insertions in productive TCRs, according to a later genetic analysis. An earlier analysis of 587 of the donors showed that most TCR beta V segments appeared in productive rearrangements either about 87% or about 30% of the time, which broadly matched IMGT annotations.

The library was made by the immunoSEQ multiplex PCR assay. For the multiplex PCR, a mixture combining 60 forward primers for TCR Vbeta segments and 13 reverse primers for TCR Jbeta segments was used. A multiplex PCR assay on genomic DNA amplified the CDR3 region of rearranged TCR beta genes. Amplified TCR beta libraries were sequenced as 87-base-pair reads on the Illumina HiSeq System. The original methods were these. Across the roughly 600 repertoires, a later analysis counted approximately 83 million unique TCR beta chains, around 10 million of which were shared by at least two donors. A nearest-neighbor algorithm error-corrected the raw reads and collapsed the reads into unique sequences, merging closely related sequences to remove PCR and sequencing errors. V, D and J gene segments were assigned by aligning CDR3 sequences to IMGT reference sequences. For a sequence to be retained, a match of at least six nucleotides was required to both a V gene segment and a J gene segment. Rearrangements were called productive when the CDR3 lacked stop codons and stayed in frame with V and J; all others were non-productive. Following IMGT convention, CDR3 was defined as the stretch from the second conserved V-encoded cysteine up to the conserved J-encoded phenylalanine. The earlier analysis of fewer than 750 of the donors excluded sequences that lacked an unambiguous match to a single V gene segment. In an earlier analysis of 450 to 750 of the donors, a V segment was called functional when productive rearrangements were above 56.7%, and segregating when the standard deviation between donors exceeded 5%. A statistical classification framework was built for diagnosing cytomegalovirus status from the catalog of TCR beta chain sequences. V and J gene assignment, in a later analysis, came from comparing TCR nucleotide sequences with IMGT/GENE-DB human TR gene sequences. Using the TCRdist pipeline, a later analysis assigned CDR3 sequences along with most-parsimonious VDJ recombination scenarios. In a later analysis, each TCR beta chain was defined by its CDR3 amino acid sequence together with its V-gene family, and reads without a unique V-gene family were excluded. To address suspected cross-contamination and a sequencing artifact, a later analysis removed 592 highly shared, low-generation-probability nucleotide sequences. In a later analysis, a clonal expansion index was calculated for each public chain from normalized within-repertoire ranks of inferred template counts. A later analysis computed generation probabilities with a VDJ recombination model fitted to out-of-frame rearrangements, and checked the results against IGoR. Hypergeometric tests were used in a later analysis to score TCR-TCR, TCR-HLA and TCR-CMV co-occurrence, with a repertoire-size bias correction applied to the TCR pairs. A later analysis estimated false discovery rates by permuting HLA or CMV assignments 20 times. A later analysis grouped co-occurring TCRs with DBSCAN, adding TCRdist sequence similarity when clustering within HLA-allele-positive subsets. For co-occurrence clustering, repertoires with fewer than 30,000 or more than 120,000 public chains were excluded, along with four or five repertoires with anomalous nucleotide sharing. TCRdb retrieved this table from immuneACCESS and kept in-frame rearrangements only. Not all clones are present; in checked studies, unresolved V genes account for under half, and no reason is known for the remainder. For V, J and clone size, that table is used; D and trimming come from the DNA. The sample table lists about 200,000 clones, 82% of them with a count of one. The ten biggest clones cover 2.5% to 3.5% of the sample.

A word on this clone: Its antigen specificity is not known. Base qualities are missing; no much larger clone stands one base away.

The cohort was made up of 650 to 700 healthy bone marrow donors. Cohort members were all nominally healthy when sampled, although unrecorded immune exposures were likely present. The donor tested CMV seronegative and was one of the 352 seronegative cohort members. A peripheral blood sample was provided by each donor, and peripheral blood mononuclear cells were used for TCR beta sequencing. Genomic DNA extraction from the blood cell samples was performed with the Qiagen DNeasy Blood Extraction Kit. This TCR derives from a woman aged 40-49 years in good health and CMV-seronegative. Sequenced sample: PBMCs.

Here the CDR3 is given as CAWSVQGYEQYF. The DNA sequence is TGTGCCTGGAGTGTACAGGGCTACGAGCAGTACTTC. The chain uses TRBV30 and TRBJ2-7, and the D gene may be TRBD1, 6 bases matching. The CDR3, from cysteine to phenylalanine, totals 12 residues. Only the CDR3 portion is preserved as DNA: 36 bases, with reading frame beginning at the first base. The trim is 0 bases for V and 3 bases for J, with a gap of 6 bases between the germline ends. CDR1 and CDR2, per the germline V gene (reference sequence), are GTSNPN and SVGIG. With all but the CDR3 taken from the reference TRBV30 and TRBJ2-7 genes, the full variable domain is: SQTIHQWPATLVQPVGSPLSLECTVEGTSNPNLYWYRQAAGRGLQLLFYSVGIGQISSEVPQNLSASRPQDRQFILSSKKLLLSDSGFYLCAWSVQGYEQYFGPGTRLTVT.